One sample yielded the 9 T cell receptor beta chains listed below, sequenced in a study. TCRdb analysed the 5' RACE reads with MiXCR anew, one entry per CDR3 protein. The sample carries tens of thousands of distinct CDR3 sequences, 30% recorded once. Sequencing was performed on tumor-infiltrating naive CD4+ T cells sorted from the breast tumor. Subset reported: naive CD4+ T cells, CD4+CD45RA+CD25-. Receptors originate from a female donor with breast cancer.

The V call is TRBV14, the J call TRBJ2-1, with TRBD2 matching 14 bases. Losses at the gene ends were 3 bases for V and 12 bases for J; bases not matched to a gene: 10. CDR3 length equals 16 residues. From germline, CDR1 is SGHDN and CDR2 FVKESK. The CDR3 protein is CASSQRLAGGPPRQFF. Here the CDR3 DNA reads TGTGCCAGCAGCCAGCGACTAGCGGGAGGGCCACCCAGGCAGTTCTTC.

This clonotype was recorded many times. This rearrangement joins TRBV12-3 or TRBV12-4 to TRBJ2-2, with 9 nucleotides matching TRBD1. V was pared by 3 bases and J by 6 bases, with 5 bases of the junction left unmatched. This CDR3 spans 15 amino acids. The DNA of the CDR3 is TGTGCCAGCAGTTTCCAGACAGGGGGGTCCGGGGAGCTGTTTTTT. Translated: CASSFQTGGSGELFF.

This clonotype was counted ten times or more. The chain is built from TRBV10-3 and TRBJ2-1, with 15 bases aligning to TRBD2. Germline trimming cut 4 bases from V and 4 bases from J; bases unmatched to any gene: 8. Germline lookup yields CDR1 ENHRY and CDR2 SYGVKD. The CDR3 contains 18 residues. This CDR3 is CAISAYGTSGRSYNEQFF. CDR3 sequence (DNA): TGTGCCATCAGTGCCTACGGGACTAGCGGGAGGTCGTACAATGAGCAGTTCTTC.

A few counts support this clonotype. The chain is built from TRBV7-6 and TRBJ1-1, with 7 bases matching TRBD1. Trimming took 6 bases from V and 6 from J; bases not matched to a gene: 10. This CDR3 region has 14 residues. In germline, CDR1 is SGHVS, CDR2 FNYEAQ. The CDR3 is CASSPTTGQAEAFF. The CDR3 DNA sequence: TGTGCCAGCAGTCCAACGACAGGGCAAGCTGAAGCTTTCTTT.

Only a few counts were recorded for this clonotype. The junction differs from germline at one of its ends, possibly a read error. V and J are TRBV7-7 and TRBJ2-5; the D gene could be TRBD1 or TRBD2 (5 bases each). The length of the CDR3 is 13 residues. Per the germline V gene, CDR1 is SSHAT and CDR2 is FNYEAQ (reference sequence). The CDR3 reads CASSSGPDETQYF. The CDR3 DNA sequence: TGTGCTAGCAGCTCGGGACCCGATGAGACCCAGTACTTC.

This clonotype rates as medium-sized. The chain joins TRBV10-2 to TRBJ2-7; 8 nucleotides line up with TRBD1. Germline V lookup: CDR1 WSHSY, CDR2 SAAADI. V lost 6 bases and J lost 0; bases outside the gene matches: 4. The CDR3 length is 14 residues. The CDR3 DNA reads TGCGCCAGCAGACTAGGACAGGGCTCCTACGAGCAGTACTTC. Its protein is CASRLGQGSYEQYF.

As concerns this clonotype: A much larger clone lies a single base off, so this may be a read error. This chain joins TRBV6-1 and TRBJ1-1; D is possibly TRBD1 (5 bases). Per the germline V gene, CDR1 is MNHNS and CDR2 is SASEGT. Trimming left V 5 bases short and J 11 bases short, with 12 bases between. The CDR3 is made up of 11 amino acids. The CDR3 here is CASSTGQRAFF. CDR3 in DNA: TGTGCCAGCAGTACGGGGCAGAGGGCTTTCTTT.

This clonotype was recorded many times. The chain recombines TRBV7-9 with TRBJ2-1; 7 bases agree with TRBD2. This CDR3 is built from 15 residues. The V gene's germline CDR1 is SEHNR and CDR2 FQNEAQ (reference sequence). J was trimmed by 9 bases and V by 1 base; bases with no gene match: 9. The CDR3 loop reads CASSLGLSGGGEQFF. In nucleotides, the CDR3 is TGTGCCAGCAGCTTAGGGTTGTCGGGAGGTGGTGAGCAGTTCTTC. Combining the CDR3 with reference TRBV7-9 and TRBJ2-1 gives the whole variable domain DTGVSQNPRHKITKRGQNVTFRCDPISEHNRLYWYRQTLGQGPEFLTYFQNEAQLEKSRLLSDRFSAERPKGSFSTLEIQRTEQGDSAMYLCASSLGLSGGGEQFFGPGTRLTVL.

The sample holds a few counts of this clonotype. The chain links TRBV5-1 to TRBJ1-2, with TRBD1 matching over 9 bases. Trimming at V came to 6 bases and at J to 4 bases, leaving 16 bases not matched to a gene. The germline CDR1 and CDR2 sequences are SGHRS and YFSETQ. The length of the CDR3 is 17 residues. The CDR3 region has the DNA TGCGCCAGCACTCCAATCCCCCCGGGACAGGGCGGCTATGGCTACACCTTC. It codes for CASTPIPPGQGGYGYTF.